Shown below are 16 T cell receptor beta chains from a single sample sequenced in a study of technical replicates of blood from a handful of donors (dated by TCRdb to the late 2010s). Library generation was performed with the immunoSEQ multiplex PCR assay. TCRdb retrieved this table from immuneACCESS and kept in-frame rearrangements only. Not all clones are present; in checked studies, unresolved V genes account for under half, and no reason is known for the remainder. Here the sample has tens of thousands of clones; 90% to 95% occur a single time. 4.7% of the sample belongs to the ten largest clones. Sequencing used PBMCs. These receptor sequences come from a human donor in good health. Some clones in this sample may be carry-over from other donors' samples.

The chain has TRBV7-2 and TRBJ2-7, with D perhaps matching TRBD1 (6 bases). CDR1 SGHTA and CDR2 FQGNSA come from the germline V gene. V lost 1 base to trimming and J lost 6 bases, with 16 bases between them. The CDR3 extends over 15 amino acids. In DNA, the CDR3 is TGTGCCAGCAGCTTAGGGGGGCTCTCCACCCTCGAGCAGTACTTC. Its protein product is CASSLGGLSTLEQYF. The full variable domain, completed using reference TRBV7-2 and TRBJ2-7, is GAGVSQSPSNKVTEKGKDVELRCDPISGHTALYWYRQSLGQGLEFLIYFQGNSAPDKSGLPSDRFSAERTGGSVSTLTIQRTQQEDSAVYLCASSLGGLSTLEQYFGPGTRLTVT.

The rearrangement joins TRBV5-8 to TRBJ2-7, with D maybe TRBD2 (5 bases). Germline V gives CDR1 SGHTS, CDR2 YDEGEE. Trimming took off 8 bases at V and 1 base at J, with 10 bases between the two ends. The CDR3 contains 12 residues. CDR3 sequence reads: CARSPGSYEQYF. CDR3 sequence (DNA): TGTGCCAGGAGCCCGGGGTCCTACGAGCAGTACTTC.

The chain joins TRBV5-1 to TRBJ2-1; perhaps TRBD2 as D (5 bases). The ends were cut back, 2 bases at V and 2 bases at J, with 17 bases in the middle. Per the germline V gene, CDR1 is SGHRS and CDR2 is YFSETQ. The CDR3 is 17 amino acids. The chain's CDR3 is CASSFGSGSGPYNEQFF. CDR3 nucleotide sequence: TGCGCCAGCAGCTTTGGTTCCGGAAGCGGACCCTACAATGAGCAGTTCTTC.

In DNA form, the CDR3 reads TGTGCCAGCAGTATAGAGCGGGGGGGCCTGTACGAGCAGTACTTC. Its translation: CASSIERGGLYEQYF. The gene calls are TRBV6-1 and TRBJ2-7; TRBD2 matches at 10 bases. Germline loops: CDR1 MNHNS, CDR2 SASEGT. The CDR3 has 15 residues. Germline trimming cut 5 bases from V and 4 bases from J; bases unmatched to any gene: 8.

This chain uses TRBV6-5 with TRBJ2-1; D might be TRBD1 (5 bases). The V gene lost 9 bases and the J gene lost 8 bases, with 20 bases spanning the gap. Germline lookup yields CDR1 MNHEY and CDR2 SVGAGI. The CDR3 is 14 residues long. In DNA form, the CDR3 reads TGTGCCAGTGGAGTACAAACCATGGGGCATGAGCAGTTCTTC. Protein product: CASGVQTMGHEQFF.

The chain recombines TRBV9 with TRBJ1-2; TRBD1 might be the D (6 bases). CDR1 and CDR2 (germline): SGDLS, YYNGEE. The CDR3 contains 13 residues. V lost 1 base and J 8 bases, leaving 12 bases between the germline ends. The CDR3 spells CASSVTGWDGYTF. The CDR3 DNA reads TGTGCCAGCAGCGTAACAGGGTGGGACGGCTACACCTTC. The whole variable domain, remainder taken from reference TRBV9 and TRBJ1-2, is DSGVTQTPKHLITATGQRVTLRCSPRSGDLSVYWYQQSLDQGLQFLIQYYNGEERAKGNILERFSAQQFPDLHSELNLSSLELGDSALYFCASSVTGWDGYTFGSGTRLTVV.

The chain has TRBV11-3 and TRBJ2-3; D is perhaps TRBD2 (5 bases). The germline V gene has CDR1 SGHNT and CDR2 YENEEA. V dropped 4 bases and J dropped 5 bases, with 16 bases sitting between them. The CDR3 has 15 residues. Written as DNA, the CDR3 is TGTGCCAGCAGCTCAGCCGACGCGGGTATAGATACGCAGTATTTT. This codes for CASSSADAGIDTQYF.

The rearrangement uses TRBV6-6 and TRBJ1-1; D possibly corresponds to TRBD1 (6 bases). The CDR3 runs to 12 residues. The germline V gene has CDR1 MNHNY and CDR2 SVGAGI (reference sequence). Trimming took off 4 bases at V and 7 bases at J, with 10 bases between the two ends. CDR3 in amino acids: CASSSKQGEAFF. CDR3 DNA: TGTGCCAGCAGTTCGAAACAGGGTGAAGCTTTCTTT.

V usage is TRBV7-3 and J usage is TRBJ2-1; 13 bases are shared with TRBD2. V lost 5 bases to trimming and J lost 5 bases; unmatched junction nucleotides: 9. Germline V gene sequence: CDR1 SGHTA, CDR2 FQGTGA. The length of the CDR3 is 17 residues. Here the CDR3 reads CASSPRTSGSMDNEQFF. DNA for the CDR3: TGTGCCAGCAGCCCCCGGACTAGCGGGAGTATGGACAATGAGCAGTTCTTC.

The chain links TRBV5-6 to TRBJ2-5; TRBD1 is a possible D gene (7 bases). The CDR3 runs 15 residues. The V and J ends lost 0 bases and 5 bases respectively, with 14 bases between them. Germline CDR1 and CDR2: SGHDT and YYEEEE. The CDR3 is CASSLVQGGQETQYF. The CDR3 nucleotides read TGTGCCAGCAGCTTGGTTCAGGGGGGCCAGGAGACCCAGTACTTC.

Here the CDR3 DNA reads TGTGCCAGCAGGCCCGACAGGACAGGGGGTGGTGAGCAGTTCTTC. It is translated as CASRPDRTGGGEQFF. This chain joins TRBV6-6 and TRBJ2-1, with 10 bases fitting TRBD1. V gave up 6 bases and J gave up 9 bases; unmatched junction bases: 11. There are 15 residues in the CDR3. Germline V gene data show CDR1 as MNHNY and CDR2 as SVGAGI (reference sequence).

The V gene is TRBV6-1, the J gene TRBJ2-3; 11 nucleotides match TRBD2. CDR3 length equals 15 residues. Per the germline V gene, CDR1 is MNHNS and CDR2 is SASEGT. V shed 6 bases and J 5 bases; nucleotides not matched to a gene: 7. The CDR3 DNA is TGTGCCAGCAGGCTAGCGGGGGGCGGAGGAGATACGCAGTATTTT. As protein: CASRLAGGGGDTQYF.

The rearrangement uses TRBV27 and TRBJ1-2; 7 positions match TRBD1. The CDR3 length is 15 residues. Germline V gene lookup returns CDR1 MNHEY and CDR2 SMNVEV (reference sequence). V lost 5 bases and J lost 7; bases outside the gene matches: 13. The CDR3 here is CASSTRGRDGSGYTF. The CDR3 DNA follows: TGTGCCAGCAGTACTAGGGGGCGCGACGGCTCTGGCTACACCTTC.

J is TRBJ1-2 and V is TRBV30, with a possible D match to TRBD1 (6 bases). With 5 bases removed from V and 5 bases from J, the gap between germline ends came to 18 bases. The germline gives CDR1 GTSNPN, CDR2 SVGIG (reference sequence). CDR3 length: 14 residues. The CDR3 region is CAWDPGTSSYGYTF. The CDR3 DNA sequence: TGTGCCTGGGATCCCGGGACATCCTCTTATGGCTACACCTTC.

V gene TRBV30 combines with J gene TRBJ2-2, with D possibly matching TRBD2 (5 bases). This CDR3 contains 13 residues. Between the trimmed V and J ends, which lost 4 bases and 4 bases, there was a span of 10 bases. Looked up from germline, CDR1 is GTSNPN and CDR2 is SVGIG (reference sequence). The CDR3 sequence: CAWTGVGTGELFF. Written as DNA, the CDR3 is TGTGCCTGGACCGGGGTTGGCACCGGGGAGCTGTTTTTT.

On this clone itself: Lacking the conserved final phenylalanine or tryptophan, this CDR3 likely reflects a read error. The V call is TRBV29-1, the J call TRBJ1-2, with 8 bases aligning to TRBD1. Trimming at V came to 5 bases and at J to 8 bases, leaving 13 bases not matched to a gene. Looked up from germline, CDR1 is SQVTM and CDR2 is ANQGSEA. This CDR3 is 14 amino acids long. CDR3 coding DNA: TGCAGCGTTTATGGACCGACAGGGGAAGAGGGCTACACCCTC. It specifies CSVYGPTGEEGYTL.